This TCR beta chain was identified in a study of radiotherapy plus CTLA-4 blockade in lung cancer. About the research overall: Disease control was present in 30% to 40% of patients, and objective responses in around 18%. Study-wide points: The best prediction of response reportedly came from early blood T cell clone dynamics, with interferon-beta. Expansion in blood of tumor-derived TCR clones was seen after radiotherapy plus ipilimumab.

This CDR3 contains 14 residues. The V gene lost 1 base and the J gene lost 4 bases, with 10 bases spanning the gap. Germline assignment: CDR1 SGHNT and CDR2 YENEEA. Alongside CTLA-4 blockade with ipilimumab, patients with chemo-refractory metastatic non-small-cell lung cancer received focal radiation. The repertoire was sequenced with immunoSEQ multiplex PCR; TCRdb's copy has only in-frame clones and lacks some. The sample shows 75,000 or so clones, about 80% of them seen only once. Details on this clone: Its specificity is not known.

The material sequenced was peripheral blood, taken from a patient treated with radiotherapy plus ipilimumab. The clonotype was recovered from a human donor with non-small cell lung cancer who had a complete response to radiotherapy plus ipilimumab. The rearrangement joins TRBV11-3 to TRBJ2-5; TRBD1 is a possible D gene (5 bases). The CDR3 DNA sequence: TGTGCCAGCAGCTTAGGTTTCCAGGGAGAGACCCAGTACTTC. It encodes CASSLGFQGETQYF.